A selection of T cell receptor beta chains follows, all from one sample in a study of cytomegalovirus exposure and HLA in healthy donors. Using immunoSEQ multiplex PCR, the repertoire was profiled, and TCRdb retains in-frame clones only, with some absent. The table lists roughly 130,000 clones, 73% of them singletons. Sequenced input: PBMCs. These receptors all stem from a middle-aged woman in good health and CMV-seronegative. The CDR3 runs from the conserved cysteine through the conserved F or W. D genes are given only for firm matches. Expanded clones are given a class, and other clones once, few, many or no size at all.

CDR3: CASSQDAIAAYNEQFF
DNA: TGCGCCAGCAGCCAAGATGCCATAGCGGCCTACAATGAGCAGTTCTTC
V: TRBV4-1
size: .
J: TRBJ2-1
D: .

CDR3: CASSIQPGGRDEQFF
DNA: TGTGCCAGTAGTATTCAGCCAGGGGGGCGTGATGAGCAGTTCTTC
V: TRBV19
size: .
J: TRBJ2-1
D: .

CDR3: CASSGLTGRNEQFF
DNA: TGTGCCAGCAGCGGGCTGACAGGGAGGAATGAGCAGTTCTTC
V: TRBV7-2
size: .
J: TRBJ2-1
D: .

CDR3: CASSQESHTNTGELFF
DNA: TGCGCCAGCAGCCAAGAATCGCACACGAACACCGGGGAGCTGTTTTTT
V: TRBV4-1
size: few
J: TRBJ2-2
D: .

CDR3: CASSIGQGALYEQYF
DNA: TGTGCCAGCAGTATCGGACAGGGGGCTCTCTACGAGCAGTACTTC
V: TRBV6-5
size: .
J: TRBJ2-7
D: TRBD1

CDR3: CASSLQGARGNQPQHF
DNA: TGTGCCAGCAGTTTACAGGGGGCGCGGGGCAATCAGCCCCAGCATTTT
V: TRBV6-6
size: .
J: TRBJ1-5
D: TRBD1

CDR3: CASSTVDRGDEQFF
DNA: TGTGCCAGCAGTACCGTGGACAGGGGTGATGAGCAGTTCTTC
V: TRBV27
size: .
J: TRBJ2-1
D: TRBD1

CDR3: CASGDRTGTSTDTQYF
DNA: TGCGCCAGCGGGGATCGGACAGGGACTAGCACAGATACGCAGTATTTT
V: TRBV5-1
size: .
J: TRBJ2-3
D: TRBD1

CDR3: CASSSGVNTEAFF
DNA: TGTGCCAGCAGCTCCGGGGTGAACACTGAAGCTTTCTTT
V: TRBV5-4
size: few
J: TRBJ1-1
D: .

CDR3: CASSARILGLNYGYTF
DNA: TGTGCCAGCAGTGCCCGTATCTTGGGACTGAACTATGGCTACACCTTC
V: TRBV2
size: .
J: TRBJ1-2
D: .

CDR3: CASSLWTGTEAFF
DNA: TGTGCCAGTAGTCTGTGGACAGGCACTGAAGCTTTCTTT
V: TRBV19
size: .
J: TRBJ1-1
D: TRBD1

CDR3: CAIRVGPAAEAFF
DNA: TGTGCCATCAGGGTGGGGCCGGCGGCTGAAGCTTTCTTT
V: TRBV10-3
size: few
J: TRBJ1-1
D: .

CDR3: CASSQGTGAATQYF
DNA: TGTGCCAGCAGCCAAGGGACAGGGGCAGCTACGCAGTATTTT
V: TRBV4-2
size: .
J: TRBJ2-3
D: TRBD1

CDR3: CASSSWGDQETQYF
DNA: TGTGCCAGCAGCTCATGGGGAGACCAAGAGACCCAGTACTTC
V: TRBV7-9
size: .
J: TRBJ2-5
D: .

CDR3: CASSKAGLEETQYF
DNA: TGTGCCAGCAGTAAAGCGGGGCTGGAGGAGACCCAGTACTTC
V: TRBV6-1
size: .
J: TRBJ2-5
D: TRBD2

CDR3: CASSLSPTDTEAFF
DNA: TGCGCCAGCAGCCTCTCACCAACAGACACTGAAGCTTTCTTT
V: TRBV5-1
size: few
J: TRBJ1-1
D: .

CDR3: CASSLTANYGYTF
DNA: TGTGCCAGCAGCTTGACAGCTAACTATGGCTACACCTTC
V: TRBV5-4
size: .
J: TRBJ1-2
D: .

CDR3: CATSRAVSYEQYF
DNA: TGTGCCACCAGCAGAGCAGTCTCCTACGAGCAGTACTTC
V: TRBV15
size: .
J: TRBJ2-7
D: .

CDR3: CASSYWGGSTNEKLFF
DNA: TGTGCCAGCAGTTACTGGGGCGGTAGCACTAATGAAAAACTGTTTTTT
V: TRBV6-5
size: .
J: TRBJ1-4
D: .

CDR3: CASNTGDSNQPQHF
DNA: TGTGCCAGCAATACAGGGGATAGCAATCAGCCCCAGCATTTT
V: TRBV6-6
size: many
J: TRBJ1-5
D: TRBD1

CDR3: CASRDSNSPLHF
DNA: TGTGCCAGCAGGGACAGTAATTCACCCCTCCACTTT
V: TRBV2
size: few
J: TRBJ1-6
D: .

CDR3: CASSLGGVQNTEAFF
DNA: TGTGCCAGCAGCTTAGGAGGAGTCCAGAACACTGAAGCTTTCTTT
V: TRBV7-9
size: .
J: TRBJ1-1
D: .

CDR3: CASSHNSLPGANVLTF
DNA: TGCGCCAGCAGCCATAACAGCCTCCCTGGGGCCAACGTCCTGACTTTC
V: TRBV4-3
size: .
J: TRBJ2-6
D: .

CDR3: CASSAGIIGHEQYF
DNA: TGTGCCAGCAGCGCCGGGATTATAGGCCACGAGCAGTACTTC
V: TRBV9
size: .
J: TRBJ2-7
D: .

CDR3: CASRPFGAQGEAFF
DNA: TGTGCCAGCAGACCATTTGGGGCACAGGGTGAAGCTTTCTTT
V: TRBV6-5
size: few
J: TRBJ1-1
D: .

CDR3: CASSVGNSGGGRINTDTQYF
DNA: TGTGCCAGCAGCGTAGGGAATAGCGGGGGGGGCAGGATTAACACAGATACGCAGTATTTT
V: TRBV9
size: .
J: TRBJ2-3
D: TRBD2

CDR3: CASSQVLQGLGNEQFF
DNA: TGTGCCAGCAGCCAAGTGCTACAGGGATTGGGGAATGAGCAGTTCTTC
V: TRBV4-2
size: once
J: TRBJ2-1
D: .

CDR3: CASSVRGLGTEAFF
DNA: TGTGCCAGCAGCGTCAGGGGGCTAGGCACTGAAGCTTTCTTT
V: TRBV11-2
size: .
J: TRBJ1-1
D: TRBD1

CDR3: CASSRATTDPEYGYTF
DNA: TGTGCCAGCAGCCGGGCAACGACAGACCCGGAATATGGCTACACCTTC
V: TRBV7-9
size: .
J: TRBJ1-2
D: .

CDR3: CASNPRLAGGNEQFF
DNA: TGTGCCAGCAATCCCCGACTAGCGGGGGGCAATGAGCAGTTCTTC
V: TRBV27
size: .
J: TRBJ2-1
D: TRBD2

CDR3: CASSQDLLSDTEAFF
DNA: TGCGCCAGCAGCCAAGATCTTCTGAGCGACACTGAAGCTTTCTTT
V: TRBV4-1
size: .
J: TRBJ1-1
D: .

CDR3: CASSLSQGGDTEAFF
DNA: TGTGCCAGCAGTTTATCACAGGGGGGGGACACTGAAGCTTTCTTT
V: TRBV27
size: once
J: TRBJ1-1
D: TRBD1

CDR3: CASSVTGAASYNEQFF
DNA: TGCGCCAGCAGCGTAACAGGGGCGGCCTCCTACAATGAGCAGTTCTTC
V: TRBV5-1
size: .
J: TRBJ2-1
D: TRBD1

CDR3: CASSLALGVQETQYF
DNA: TGTGCTAGCAGCTTAGCGCTCGGTGTTCAAGAGACCCAGTACTTC
V: TRBV7-7
size: .
J: TRBJ2-5
D: .

CDR3: CASSHGRNQETQYF
DNA: TGTGCCAGCAGCCATGGCAGGAATCAAGAGACCCAGTACTTC
V: TRBV7-2
size: .
J: TRBJ2-5
D: .

CDR3: CASRTRGTGAYGYTF
DNA: TGTGCCAGCAGAACGAGGGGGACAGGAGCCTATGGCTACACCTTC
V: TRBV6-5
size: .
J: TRBJ1-2
D: TRBD1

CDR3: CASSATGDFTGELFF
DNA: TGTGCCAGCAGCGCGACAGGGGATTTCACCGGGGAGCTGTTTTTT
V: TRBV7-3
size: .
J: TRBJ2-2
D: TRBD1

CDR3: CASSSGTGPYEQYF
DNA: TGTGCCAGTAGTTCTGGGACAGGGCCCTACGAGCAGTACTTC
V: TRBV19
size: .
J: TRBJ2-7
D: TRBD1

CDR3: CATQSGDTQYF
DNA: TGTGCCACCCAATCAGGAGATACGCAGTATTTT
V: TRBV15
size: .
J: TRBJ2-3
D: .

CDR3: CASSEMGAGNTIYF
DNA: TGTGCCAGCAGTGAAATGGGGGCCGGAAACACCATATATTTT
V: TRBV2
size: few
J: TRBJ1-3
D: .

CDR3: CASSNGGYSNQPQHF
DNA: TGTGCCAGCAGCAACGGGGGGTATAGCAATCAGCCCCAGCATTTT
V: TRBV6-6
size: .
J: TRBJ1-5
D: .

CDR3: CATSERGKGAGANVLTF
DNA: TGTGCCACCAGCGAACGCGGGAAGGGTGCTGGGGCCAACGTCCTGACTTTC
V: TRBV15
size: .
J: TRBJ2-6
D: .

CDR3: CASSLSPETINEQFF
DNA: TGTGCCAGCAGTTTATCTCCGGAGACTATCAATGAGCAGTTCTTC
V: TRBV27
size: .
J: TRBJ2-1
D: .

CDR3: CASSMGGGARETQYF
DNA: TGTGCCAGCAGTATGGGCGGGGGGGCGCGGGAGACCCAGTACTTC
V: TRBV6-4
size: .
J: TRBJ2-5
D: TRBD2